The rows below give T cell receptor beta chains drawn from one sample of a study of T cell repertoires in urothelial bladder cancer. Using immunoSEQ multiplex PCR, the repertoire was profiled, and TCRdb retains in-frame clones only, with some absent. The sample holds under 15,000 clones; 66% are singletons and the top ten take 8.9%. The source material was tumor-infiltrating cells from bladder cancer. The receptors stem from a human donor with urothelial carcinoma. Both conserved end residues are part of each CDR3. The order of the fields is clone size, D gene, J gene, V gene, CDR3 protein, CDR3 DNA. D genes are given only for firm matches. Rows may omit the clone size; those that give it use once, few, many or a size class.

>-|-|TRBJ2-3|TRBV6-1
CASSGGPNTDTQYF
TGTGCCAGCAGTGGGGGACCAAACACAGATACGCAGTATTTT
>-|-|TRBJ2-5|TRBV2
CASNKETQYF
TGTGCCAGTAATAAAGAGACCCAGTACTTC
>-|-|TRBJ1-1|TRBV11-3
CASSRSDGLSFF
TGTGCCAGCAGCCGAAGCGACGGATTGTCTTTCTTT
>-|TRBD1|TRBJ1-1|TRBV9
CASSVIGQGDTEAFF
TGTGCCAGCAGCGTCATCGGGCAGGGGGACACTGAAGCTTTCTTT
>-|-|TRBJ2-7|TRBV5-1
CASSQLTVTLDEQYF
TGCGCCAGCAGCCAGCTAACAGTGACCCTCGACGAGCAGTACTTC
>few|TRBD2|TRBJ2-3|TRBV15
CATSRDLAGVTDTQYF
TGTGCCACCAGCAGAGACTTAGCGGGGGTCACAGATACGCAGTATTTT
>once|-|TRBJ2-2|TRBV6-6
CASRGPGTGELFF
TGTGCCAGCAGGGGGCCGGGGACCGGGGAGCTGTTTTTT
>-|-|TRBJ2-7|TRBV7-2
CASSEQGASYEQYF
TGTGCCAGCAGCGAACAGGGCGCGTCCTACGAGCAGTACTTC
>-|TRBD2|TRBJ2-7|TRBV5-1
CASSTTGGSLEQYF
TGCGCCAGCAGCACCACGGGAGGCAGCCTCGAGCAGTACTTC
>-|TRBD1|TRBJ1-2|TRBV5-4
CASSSQGGRVYGYTF
TGTGCCAGCAGCTCGCAGGGGGGAAGGGTCTATGGCTACACCTTC
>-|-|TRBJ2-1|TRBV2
CASLRDNYNEQFF
TGTGCCAGCCTCCGGGACAACTACAATGAGCAGTTCTTC
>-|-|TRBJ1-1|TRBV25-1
CASSKQAGWEAFF
TGTGCCAGCAGTAAACAGGCCGGGTGGGAAGCTTTCTTT
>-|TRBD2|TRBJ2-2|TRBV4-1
CASSHPGTSGGRNTGELFF
TGCGCCAGCAGCCATCCTGGGACTAGCGGGGGCCGGAACACCGGGGAGCTGTTTTTT
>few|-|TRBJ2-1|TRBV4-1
CASSQDPHNEQFF
TGCGCCAGCAGCCAAGACCCTCATAATGAGCAGTTCTTC
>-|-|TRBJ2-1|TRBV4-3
CASSREAYLYNEQFF
TGCGCCAGCAGTCGCGAGGCATACCTATACAATGAGCAGTTCTTC
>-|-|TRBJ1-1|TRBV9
CASSPGGDTEAFF
TGTGCCAGCAGCCCCGGGGGAGACACTGAAGCTTTCTTT
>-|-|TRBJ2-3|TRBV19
CASKTQGSDTQYF
TGTGCCAGTAAGACACAGGGATCAGATACGCAGTATTTT
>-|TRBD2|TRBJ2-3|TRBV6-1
CASARGGLGTDTQYF
TGTGCCAGCGCTCGGGGGGGGCTTGGTACAGATACGCAGTATTTT
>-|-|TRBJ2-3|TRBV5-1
CASSLSRASTDTQYF
TGCGCCAGCAGCTTGAGTCGCGCCAGCACAGATACGCAGTATTTT
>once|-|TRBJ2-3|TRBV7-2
CASSSTTTGTQYF
TGTGCCAGCAGCTCTACCACGACTGGTACGCAGTATTTT
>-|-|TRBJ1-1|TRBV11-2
CASSLQGYTEAFF
TGTGCCAGCAGCTTACAGGGTTATACTGAAGCTTTCTTT
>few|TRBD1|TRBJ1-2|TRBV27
CASSWTGREGYTF
TGTGCCAGCAGCTGGACAGGGAGAGAAGGCTACACCTTC